This TCR beta chain was obtained from a study of cytomegalovirus exposure and HLA in healthy donors (dated 2017 in TCRdb). For the wider study: An earlier analysis of approximately 640 of the donors reported about 290 Gb of sequence data and roughly 110 million unique TCR beta sequences from roughly 180 million T cells. An early release that covered roughly 600 HLA-typed donors contained 250 to 350 gigabases of sequencing data and 65 million to 100 million unique TCR sequences. Of the roughly 390 genotyped donors, over 80% were placed in the genetic ancestry cluster associated with self-reported Caucasian donors. The study aimed to test whether cataloging public T cell receptors could reveal signatures of past pathogen exposure. The study used immunosequencing to profile the T cell repertoires of 600 to 850 subjects and linked those repertoires to cytomegalovirus serostatus. A separate validation cohort of 100 to 150 different subjects was used in addition to the approximately 700-subject first cohort. High-throughput TCR immunosequencing, statistical association of individual TCRs with disease status, and machine learning were combined to predict cytomegalovirus infection status. A later analysis re-analyzed previously published TCR beta repertoires from 650 to 800 donors and added high-resolution HLA genotyping to study TCR occurrence patterns. Rather than drawing on any new phenotypic data, the later analysis identified candidate immune exposures from TCR beta sequences and the way those sequences occurred across donors. In an earlier analysis of 550 to 700 of the donors, high-throughput TCR beta sequencing was used to judge whether each TCR beta V gene segment behaved as functional or pseudogenic. Alongside the repertoire data, information on donor age, sex, ethnicity and CMV serostatus was compiled. In a later genetic analysis, genome-wide SNP genotypes for about 60% of the 666 donors were used, and that subset was treated as a discovery cohort. Every discovery cohort repertoire had been produced on one sequencing platform. Class I and class II HLA loci were covered by the typing at four-digit resolution. The number of donors typed differed by locus, with 629-630 for A, B, C, DRB1 and DQB1, around 560 for DQA1, 606 for DPA1, and around 430 for DPB1. Roughly five DR-DQ haplotypes were handled as single units for association and clustering, since linkage in the cohort was strong. Across some 400 genotyped donors of the cohort, an average of roughly 250,000 unique TCR beta nucleotide sequences per donor were sequenced, and roughly 17% of those sequences were non-productive.

In total, about 650 healthy bone marrow donors made up the cohort. At the time of sampling, all cohort members were nominally healthy, though unrecorded immune exposures were likely present. The donor was CMV seronegative and belonged to the group of over 300 seronegative cohort members. A peripheral blood sample was collected from each donor, and TCR beta sequencing was performed on peripheral blood mononuclear cells. The Qiagen DNeasy Blood Extraction Kit was used to extract genomic DNA from the blood cell samples. Note on this clone: The antigen it binds to is not known. Per-nucleotide qualities are absent, and no much larger clonotype sits a single base away.

The library was obtained by the immunoSEQ multiplex PCR assay. A mixture of 60 forward primers for TCR Vbeta segments and 13 reverse primers for TCR Jbeta segments was used in the multiplex PCR. The CDR3 region of rearranged TCR beta genes was amplified from genomic DNA by a multiplex PCR assay. Amplified TCR beta libraries were sequenced as 87-base-pair reads on the Illumina HiSeq System. In the original analysis: In a later analysis, roughly 80 million unique TCR beta chains were counted across the 650 to 750 repertoires, and roughly 11 million of these chains were shared by at least two donors. A nearest-neighbor algorithm error-corrected the raw reads and collapsed the reads into unique sequences, merging closely related sequences to remove PCR and sequencing errors. V, D and J gene segments were assigned by aligning CDR3 sequences to IMGT reference sequences. For a sequence to be retained, at least a six-nucleotide match to both a V gene segment and a J gene segment was required. Rearrangements were called productive when the CDR3 lacked stop codons and stayed in frame with V and J; all others were non-productive. Following IMGT convention, CDR3 was defined as the stretch from the second conserved V-encoded cysteine up to the conserved J-encoded phenylalanine. The earlier analysis of some 550 of the donors excluded any sequence lacking an unambiguous match to a single V gene segment. An earlier analysis of fewer than 750 of the donors called V segments functional above 56.7% productive rearrangements and segregating when the between-donor standard deviation exceeded 5%. To diagnose cytomegalovirus status from the catalog of TCR beta chain sequences, a statistical classification framework was built. A later analysis assigned V and J genes by comparing TCR nucleotide sequences with IMGT/GENE-DB human TR gene sequences. Using the TCRdist pipeline, a later analysis assigned CDR3 sequences along with most-parsimonious VDJ recombination scenarios. In a later analysis, each TCR beta chain was defined by its CDR3 amino acid sequence together with its V-gene family, and reads lacking a unique V-gene family were excluded. To address suspected cross-contamination and a sequencing artifact, a later analysis removed some 620 highly shared, low-generation-probability nucleotide sequences. A later analysis calculated a clonal expansion index for each public chain from normalized within-repertoire ranks of inferred template counts. In a later analysis, generation probabilities were computed using a VDJ recombination model fitted to out-of-frame rearrangements, and the results were checked against IGoR. Hypergeometric tests were used in a later analysis to score TCR-TCR, TCR-HLA and TCR-CMV co-occurrence, with a repertoire-size bias correction applied to the TCR pairs. False discovery rates were estimated in a later analysis by permuting HLA or CMV assignments 20 times. In a later analysis, co-occurring TCRs were grouped with DBSCAN, and TCRdist sequence similarity was added when clustering was performed within HLA-allele-positive subsets. Repertoires with fewer than 30,000 or more than 120,000 public chains were left out of co-occurrence clustering, as were four to six repertoires with anomalous nucleotide sharing. In TCRdb, the immuneACCESS table is reduced to in-frame sequences with V and J assigned. These tables do not hold every clone; where another copy was compared, an unresolved V gene accounts for under half, and the others remain unexplained. V and J calls and clone size are those listed in that table; D and trimming were worked out from the DNA. This sample gives some 140,000 clones in total; roughly 80% of them show up just once. Together, the top ten hold about 1% of the sample.

The paper as a whole reports these results and caveats: A later analysis found that TCR association rates varied across HLA loci, with DRB1 alleles showing the most associated TCRs and HLA-C alleles the fewest. An association between a missense DCLRE1C variant and V-gene and J-gene trimming of TCR beta chains was found in a later genetic analysis and replicated in an independent cohort. Compared with equally common non-associated chains, HLA-associated TCR beta chains in a later analysis were more clonally expanded and had lower generation probabilities. A further reported finding was that TCR beta sequences accurately predicted the HLA-A and HLA-B alleles for most subjects in the first cohort. Only TCR beta chains were sequenced in this cohort, and the absence of alpha or paired-chain data limited detectable features. A total of 164 TCR beta chains were listed by the study as associated with cytomegalovirus. Because the 87-base-pair reads could not distinguish some IMGT-functional V segments, including TRBV6-2 and TRBV6-3, those segments were excluded. Strong co-occurrence of HLA alleles, especially DR and DQ, made assigning TCR associations to individual alleles difficult. According to a later genetic analysis, donors in an Asian-associated ancestry cluster had fewer N-insertions in productive TCRs than the approximately 610-donor mean. It was suggested by the authors that the approach could potentially be generalized to other disease states and immunological phenotypes. In a later analysis, most CMV-associated TCR beta chains were found to appear HLA-restricted, with HLA associations seemingly driven largely by CMV exposure. Correlated functional status among segregating V segments might be attributable to linkage disequilibrium, but an unknown experimental factor could not be ruled out. A few of the identified cytomegalovirus-associated TCR beta chains were confirmed in vitro to be specific for cytomegalovirus antigens. A group of highly shared sequence variants was considered likely to be a technical artifact of the sequencing pipeline. The classifier was reported to diagnose cytomegalovirus status with high specificity and sensitivity in both the original cohort and the validation cohort. Sequencing depth was assumed to be roughly uniform across donors in the presence/absence analyses, though that assumption may not hold. According to a later analysis, parvovirus B19, influenza, CMV and Epstein-Barr virus appeared linked to several top co-occurrence clusters. Specific HLA alleles were associated with 16,951 TCR beta sequences at a false discovery rate of 0.05 in a later analysis. Because HLA typing was missing for some donors at each locus, association tests included only the typed subset. CMV serostatus was the only immune exposure information available for the cohort. Across donors, most TCR sequences were observed very rarely, whereas some public TCRs were present in many individuals. Because counts were too low, 15 to 20 rarely observed V segments, including chromosome 9 orphons, were excluded from the earlier analysis of a few hundred of the donors. In an earlier analysis of around 600 of the donors, most TCR beta V segments were observed in productive rearrangements about 90% or about 30% of the time, broadly matching IMGT annotations.

Spanning cysteine to phenylalanine, the CDR3 consists of 13 amino acids. Left in the record is the CDR3 DNA by itself, 39 bases read in frame from the first base. The junction shows trimming of 1 base on V and 4 bases on J, plus 10 bases between the germline ends. Looking up the germline V gene (reference sequence) yields CDR1 GTSNPN and CDR2 SVGIG. Recombination linked TRBV30 to TRBJ1-2, with no D gene named confidently. This receptor was obtained from a young man in good health and CMV-seronegative. Input material: PBMCs. The CDR3 protein sequence reads: CAWSAPDFYGYTF. In nucleotides, the sequence is TGTGCCTGGAGTGCGCCGGACTTCTATGGCTACACCTTC.